This T cell receptor (beta chain) was captured by sequencing in a study of cytomegalovirus exposure and HLA in healthy donors. The PCR made use of 60 Vbeta and 13 Jbeta primers. Repertoires were generated with immunoSEQ multiplex PCR, while TCRdb's copy carries only in-frame clones and drops some. The sample holds around 150,000 clones, 55% to 75% seen once. This clone was seen only a few times. The CDR3 is made up of 18 amino acids. Germline V lookup: CDR1 MGHRA, CDR2 YSYEKL. V lost 0 bases, J lost 6 bases, and 11 bases stayed unmatched. What was sequenced was PBMCs. The source is a man between 50 and 59 years old in good health and CMV-seropositive. V and J are TRBV4-1 and TRBJ2-1, with 10 bases fitting TRBD2. The CDR3, as DNA: TGCGCCAGCAGCCAAGATCCCAGCGGGGGGGCGGTACTCAATGAGCAGTTCTTC. It specifies CASSQDPSGGAVLNEQFF.